Each of the 30 T cell receptor beta chains below was sequenced from the same sample in a study of cytomegalovirus exposure and HLA in healthy donors. Only in-frame clones appear in the TCRdb table, and some are missing; sequencing was by immunoSEQ multiplex PCR. The repertoire holds 100,000 to 150,000 clones, around 86% seen once, with approximately 2% in the top ten. Source material: PBMCs. These receptors were collected from a woman aged 18-29 years in good health and CMV-seronegative.

DNA of the CDR3: TGTGCCACCAGCAGAGTGGGGACAGGGAATTTTGAGCAGTACTTC. It translates to CATSRVGTGNFEQYF. This chain joins TRBV15 and TRBJ2-7; 9 positions agree with TRBD1. This CDR3 spans 15 amino acids. J gave up 7 bases and V 1 base, and 8 bases lay outside the gene matches. CDR1 is LNHNV, CDR2 YYDKDF, per germline (reference sequence).

This rearrangement joins TRBV5-4 to TRBJ2-7; 7 bases fit TRBD2. V lost 5 bases, J lost 3 bases, and 8 bases stayed unmatched. The germline V gene has CDR1 SGHNT and CDR2 YYREEE (reference sequence). The CDR3 runs 14 residues. CDR3 DNA sequence: TGTGCCAGCAGTCGCGGGACTACGTACTACGAGCAGTACTTC. It codes for CASSRGTTYYEQYF.

The CDR3 spells CASLEPSGAAKNIQYF. In DNA, the CDR3 is TGTGCCAGCCTTGAGCCTAGCGGGGCAGCCAAAAACATTCAGTACTTC. This sequence joins TRBV6-6 and TRBJ2-4; 9 nucleotides line up with TRBD2. With V trimmed by 8 bases and J by 0 bases, 8 bases remained unmatched. Germline CDR1 MNHNY, CDR2 SVGAGI (reference sequence). The CDR3 covers 16 residues.

This rearrangement joins TRBV5-1 to TRBJ2-5; 13 positions agree with TRBD2. The CDR3 is 15 residues long. J lost 7 bases, V lost 3 bases, and 6 bases had no gene match. Looked up from germline, CDR1 is SGHRS and CDR2 is YFSETQ. The CDR3: CASSSGTSGKGTQYF. CDR3 coding DNA: TGCGCCAGCAGCTCAGGGACTAGCGGGAAGGGGACCCAGTACTTC.

This clone appeared a few times. This chain joins TRBV2 and TRBJ2-3; no definite D call. CDR3 size: 15 residues. Germline CDR1 and CDR2: SNHLY and FYNNEI. Trimming cost V 1 base and J 1 base, with 9 bases left between them. The CDR3 coding sequence is TGTGCCAGCAGTGAAGAGGTAGCCCGCACAGATACGCAGTATTTT. Its protein product is CASSEEVARTDTQYF.

The table lists this clone with a few counts. The genes are TRBV27 and TRBJ2-1; 10 bases line up with TRBD2. Looked up from germline, CDR1 is MNHEY and CDR2 is SMNVEV (reference sequence). The CDR3 extends over 15 amino acids. V shed 6 bases and J 9 bases; nucleotides not matched to a gene: 11. The CDR3 DNA reads TGTGCCAGCAGCACTTGGGCTAGCGGGAGTGGTGAGCAGTTCTTC. It yields the protein CASSTWASGSGEQFF.

This sequence joins TRBV7-9 and TRBJ2-7; 8 positions match TRBD2. The CDR3 has 15 residues. Trimming removed 5 bases from V and 3 bases from J; junction bases left unmatched: 9. Germline-derived CDR1 and CDR2 are SEHNR and FQNEAQ (reference sequence). The DNA of the CDR3 is TGTGCCAGCAGCGTTGGGGCGGGGGGAGTCTACGAGCAGTACTTC. Translating it yields CASSVGAGGVYEQYF.

The chain employs TRBV30 and TRBJ2-3, with 10 bases aligning to TRBD2. Germline lookup yields CDR1 GTSNPN and CDR2 SVGIG (reference sequence). There are 16 residues in the CDR3. After removal of 2 bases from V and 1 base from J, the junction contained 6 bases not matched to a gene. CDR3 sequence (DNA): TGTGCCTGGAGTTCAATAGCGGGAGGTGGCACAGATACGCAGTATTTT. Its protein is CAWSSIAGGGTDTQYF.

V is TRBV19 and J is TRBJ1-3; D possibly corresponds to TRBD1 (6 bases). Trimming shortened V by 1 base and J by 1 base, and 8 bases separated the two germline ends. The CDR3 runs to 15 residues. Germline CDR1 and CDR2: LNHDA and SQIVND (reference sequence). The CDR3 loop reads CASSIVGGSGNTIYF. CDR3 nucleotide sequence: TGTGCCAGTAGTATAGTAGGGGGATCTGGAAACACCATATATTTT.

This chain connects TRBV9 to TRBJ2-7; 8 bases agree with TRBD2. CDR3 length equals 15 residues. Per germline, CDR1 SGDLS and CDR2 YYNGEE. Trimming took 1 base from V and 3 from J; bases not matched to a gene: 6. CDR3 residues: CASSVQAGANYEQYF. In nucleotides, the CDR3 is TGTGCCAGCAGCGTACAAGCGGGAGCCAACTACGAGCAGTACTTC.

The chain combines TRBV19 with TRBJ1-3; tentatively, D is TRBD1 (6 bases). V gave up 5 bases and J gave up 0 bases, with 11 bases separating them. In germline, CDR1 is LNHDA, CDR2 SQIVND (reference sequence). This CDR3 has 15 residues. The CDR3 loop reads CASSSGQNSGNTIYF. The DNA of the CDR3 is TGTGCCAGTAGTTCGGGACAAAACTCTGGAAACACCATATATTTT. The full variable domain, rest sourced from reference TRBV19 and TRBJ1-3, is DGGITQSPKYLFRKEGQNVTLSCEQNLNHDAMYWYRQDPGQGLRLIYYSQIVNDFQKGDIAEGYSVSREKKESFPLTVTSAQKNPTAFYLCASSSGQNSGNTIYFGEGSWLTVV.

This chain uses TRBV2 with TRBJ2-5; D may be TRBD1 or TRBD2 (12 bases each). Trimming removed 8 bases from V and 1 base from J, with 29 bases in between. From germline, CDR1 is SNHLY and CDR2 FYNNEI. The CDR3 has 19 residues. CDR3: CASGTGGSSGRAPQETQYF. The CDR3 DNA reads as TGTGCCAGCGGGACAGGGGGCTCTAGCGGGAGGGCTCCCCAAGAGACCCAGTACTTC.

This clone came up a few times. The V gene is TRBV5-1, the J gene TRBJ1-2; 9 bases are a match to TRBD1. Germline lookup yields CDR1 SGHRS and CDR2 YFSETQ. CDR3 length: 14 residues. Trimming took 4 bases from V and 6 from J; bases not matched to a gene: 7. The CDR3 region has the DNA TGCGCCAGCAGCGCCGGACAGGGGAGAGATGGCTACACCTTC. This encodes CASSAGQGRDGYTF.

V and J are TRBV7-9 and TRBJ2-7, with a tentative D call TRBD2 (7 bases). Looked up from germline, CDR1 is SEHNR and CDR2 is FQNEAQ (reference sequence). CDR3 length equals 17 residues. V lost 4 bases, J lost 5 bases, and 24 bases lay in between. The CDR3 DNA reads as TGTGCCAGCAGCTACTCCTCCTCGGGGGGCGGGAAAAACGAGCAGTACTTC. It is translated as CASSYSSSGGGKNEQYF. Looking up the rest from reference TRBV7-9 and TRBJ2-7 gives the full variable domain: DTGVSQNPRHKITKRGQNVTFRCDPISEHNRLYWYRQTLGQGPEFLTYFQNEAQLEKSRLLSDRFSAERPKGSFSTLEIQRTEQGDSAMYLCASSYSSSGGGKNEQYFGPGTRLTVT.

This clone was observed once. The chain couples TRBV7-9 to TRBJ2-7, with D perhaps matching TRBD1 (5 bases). The CDR3 spans 13 residues. The germline CDR1 and CDR2 sequences are SEHNR and FQNEAQ (reference sequence). V lost 3 bases, J lost 2 bases, and 8 bases lay in between. The CDR3 nucleotides read TGTGCCAGCAGCTTGATACAGGCCTACGAGCAGTACTTC. Amino acid sequence: CASSLIQAYEQYF. Full variable domain (missing parts from reference TRBV7-9 and TRBJ2-7): DTGVSQNPRHKITKRGQNVTFRCDPISEHNRLYWYRQTLGQGPEFLTYFQNEAQLEKSRLLSDRFSAERPKGSFSTLEIQRTEQGDSAMYLCASSLIQAYEQYFGPGTRLTVT.

The genes are TRBV10-1 and TRBJ2-1; D uncertain. CDR1 is WNHNN, CDR2 SYGVQD, per germline (reference sequence). Trimming took 2 bases from V and 5 from J, leaving 7 bases between them. This CDR3 comprises 13 residues. The CDR3, as DNA: TGCGCCAGCAGTGAGCTAGAAGACAATGAGCAGTTCTTC. Its translation: CASSELEDNEQFF.

J is TRBJ1-5 and V is TRBV5-1; D is possibly TRBD1 (5 bases). The V end was cut by 4 bases, the J end by 6 bases, with 14 bases between. Germline-derived CDR1 and CDR2 are SGHRS and YFSETQ. This CDR3 is 14 amino acids long. The CDR3 DNA reads TGCGCCAGCAGCCTCTGGGGGGGTGGTCAGCCCCAGCATTTT. This encodes CASSLWGGGQPQHF.

The chain is built from TRBV5-1 and TRBJ1-5; TRBD1 is a possible D gene (6 bases). Germline values: CDR1 SGHRS, CDR2 YFSETQ. The CDR3 extends over 15 amino acids. The V end lost 2 bases, the J end lost 3 bases, and 12 bases lay between the germline ends. CDR3 coding DNA: TGCGCCAGCAGCTTTGACGGACAGCCCAATCAGCCCCAGCATTTT. Residues: CASSFDGQPNQPQHF. The full variable domain, with the rest looked up from reference TRBV5-1 and TRBJ1-5, is KAGVTQTPRYLIKTRGQQVTLSCSPISGHRSVSWYQQTPGQGLQFLFEYFSETQRNKGNFPGRFSGRQFSNSRSEMNVSTLELGDSALYLCASSFDGQPNQPQHFGDGTRLSIL.

This chain joins TRBV29-1 and TRBJ2-7; 10 nucleotides line up with TRBD1. Germline loops: CDR1 SQVTM, CDR2 ANQGSEA. The CDR3 has 13 residues. With V trimmed by 7 bases and J by 7 bases, 10 bases remained unmatched. The CDR3 spells CSAQDRGPGEQYF. The CDR3 DNA follows: TGCAGCGCACAAGACAGGGGGCCCGGGGAGCAGTACTTC.

This chain joins TRBV30 and TRBJ1-3; possibly TRBD1 for D (5 bases). CDR3 length equals 14 residues. The V end was cut by 1 base, the J end by 2 bases, with 9 bases between. The germline gives CDR1 GTSNPN, CDR2 SVGIG (reference sequence). The CDR3 is CAWSDQGTGNTIYF. The CDR3 bases are TGTGCCTGGAGTGACCAGGGAACTGGAAACACCATATATTTT.

The J gene is TRBJ1-1, the V gene TRBV6-1; D unclear. Germline V gene data show CDR1 as MNHNS and CDR2 as SASEGT. The CDR3 is 13 amino acids. The V and J ends lost 8 bases and 5 bases respectively, with 15 bases between them. The CDR3 DNA follows: TGTGCCAGCGGGCCTGGACGGGAGACTGAAGCTTTCTTT. It is translated as CASGPGRETEAFF.

This clone was found once. V usage is TRBV5-4 and J usage is TRBJ2-2; the D is unclear. Per germline, CDR1 SGHNT and CDR2 YYREEE (reference sequence). Between the trimmed V and J ends, which lost 2 bases and 2 bases, there was a span of 4 bases. The CDR3 totals 13 residues. CDR3 loop: CASSFQNTGELFF. In nucleotides, the CDR3 is TGTGCCAGCAGCTTCCAAAACACCGGGGAGCTGTTTTTT.

J is TRBJ2-5 and V is TRBV7-9, with TRBD1 as a possible D gene (6 bases). The CDR3 covers 14 residues. V was cut by 5 bases and J by 5 bases, with 15 bases left in between. Germline assignment: CDR1 SEHNR and CDR2 FQNEAQ (reference sequence). DNA for the CDR3: TGTGCCAGCAGCGCTCTAGGACAGTCGGAGACCCAGTACTTC. This gives the protein CASSALGQSETQYF.

The V and J genes are TRBV9 and TRBJ2-1; possibly TRBD2 for D (6 bases). The CDR3 is 14 amino acids. The germline CDR1 and CDR2 sequences are SGDLS and YYNGEE. V was pared by 4 bases and J by 5 bases, with 13 bases between. The CDR3 reads CASSPFPGDNEQFF. CDR3 DNA sequence: TGTGCCAGCAGCCCCTTTCCGGGAGACAATGAGCAGTTCTTC.

The CDR3 is CASSQLVRDRGLHEQFF. The CDR3 DNA sequence: TGCGCCAGCAGCCAATTAGTCCGGGACAGGGGTTTGCATGAGCAGTTCTTC. The rearrangement joins TRBV4-1 to TRBJ2-1; 10 nucleotides match TRBD1. This CDR3 is built from 17 residues. Germline values: CDR1 MGHRA, CDR2 YSYEKL. V dropped 2 bases and J dropped 8; count of bases not matched to a gene: 12.

The gene calls are TRBV27 and TRBJ2-1; possibly TRBD2 for D (5 bases). V was trimmed by 9 bases and J by 0 bases, leaving 12 bases between them. The CDR3 extends over 14 amino acids. CDR1 MNHEY and CDR2 SMNVEV come from the germline V gene (reference sequence). The CDR3 coding sequence is TGTGCCAGTGGCGCGGGCGGCTCCTACAATGAGCAGTTCTTC. The encoded protein is CASGAGGSYNEQFF.

The V gene is TRBV12-5, the J gene TRBJ1-1; TRBD1 might be the D (6 bases). There are 17 residues in the CDR3. Trimming pared 0 bases from V and 1 base from J, leaving 15 bases between. Germline CDR1 is LGHNT and CDR2 is FRNRAP. CDR3 residues: CASGLVRVRGSNTEAFF. The CDR3 DNA sequence: TGTGCTAGTGGTTTGGTACGAGTCAGGGGATCGAACACTGAAGCTTTCTTT.

This clone was seen only once. The chain has TRBV28 and TRBJ2-7; the match to TRBD1 covers 10 bases. This CDR3 region has 15 residues. CDR1 MDHEN and CDR2 SYDVKM come from the germline V gene. V shed 5 bases, J shed 3 bases, and the junction held 7 bases outside the gene matches. The CDR3 sequence: CASSISGTGDYEQYF. In DNA, the CDR3 is TGTGCCAGCAGTATCTCCGGGACAGGGGACTACGAGCAGTACTTC. The whole variable domain, filled in from reference TRBV28 and TRBJ2-7, reads DVKVTQSSRYLVKRTGEKVFLECVQDMDHENMFWYRQDPGLGLRLIYFSYDVKMKEKGDIPEGYSVSREKKERFSLILESASTNQTSMYLCASSISGTGDYEQYFGPGTRLTVT.

V gene TRBV11-2 combines with J gene TRBJ2-7; TRBD2 matches 7 bases. V was clipped by 1 base and J by 4 bases; unmatched bases: 16. The CDR3 runs 18 residues. Per the germline V gene, CDR1 is SGHAT and CDR2 is FQNNGV. CDR3 loop: CASSLGVGRAGRVYEQYF. CDR3 sequence (DNA): TGTGCCAGCAGCTTAGGGGTGGGGCGCGCAGGGAGGGTTTACGAGCAGTACTTC. The complete variable domain, with remaining parts taken from reference TRBV11-2 and TRBJ2-7, reads EAGVAQSPRYKIIEKRQSVAFWCNPISGHATLYWYQQILGQGPKLLIQFQNNGVVDDSQLPKDRFSAERLKGVDSTLKIQPAKLEDSAVYLCASSLGVGRAGRVYEQYFGPGTRLTVT.

This clone is a singleton in its sample. This sequence joins TRBV5-6 and TRBJ1-4; no clear D gene. The CDR3 consists of 13 residues. Germline V gene lookup returns CDR1 SGHDT and CDR2 YYEEEE. The V end lost 2 bases, the J end lost 1 base, and 3 bases lay between the germline ends. This CDR3 is CASSFGTNEKLFF. The CDR3 DNA sequence: TGTGCCAGCAGCTTCGGAACTAATGAAAAACTGTTTTTT.